This is a list of T cell receptor beta chains from one sample in a study of blood T cell repertoires in COVID-19. The data were produced by immunoSEQ multiplex PCR, yet TCRdb's version contains in-frame clones alone and is incomplete. The sample carries about 83,000 clones, about 85% recorded once. What was sequenced was peripheral blood. Receptor source: a woman between 50 and 59 years old with active or convalescent COVID-19. CDR3s include the opening cysteine and the closing phenylalanine or tryptophan. The D gene is left open where the match is weak. Size is stated for part of the rows, as once, few or many counts, or as a class when the clone is expanded.

TRBV27	TRBD1	.	TRBJ2-7	14	CASSPGQGANEQYF	TGTGCCAGCAGCCCGGGACAGGGGGCTAACGAGCAGTACTTC
TRBV24-1	.	.	TRBJ2-1	14	CATSIGAEGYEQFF	TGTGCCACCAGTATAGGGGCAGAAGGATATGAGCAGTTCTTC
TRBV5-1	TRBD1	.	TRBJ1-2	15	CASSRDRGQDYGYTF	TGCGCCAGCAGTCGTGACAGGGGGCAGGACTATGGCTACACCTTC
TRBV30	.	.	TRBJ1-1	11	CAWTGEGKAFF	TGTGCCTGGACCGGGGAAGGAAAAGCTTTCTTT
TRBV23-1	TRBD2	.	TRBJ2-2	24	CASSQLPEKPSSNGLADKTGELFF	TGCGCCAGCAGTCAACTCCCTGAGAAACCCTCTTCGAACGGACTAGCGGACAAAACCGGGGAGCTGTTTTTT
TRBV6-1	TRBD2	.	TRBJ2-2	19	CASSAPSGGTLINTGELFF	TGTGCCAGCAGTGCCCCTAGCGGGGGAACACTCATAAACACCGGGGAGCTGTTTTTT
TRBV3-1/TRBV3-2	TRBD1	.	TRBJ2-7	16	CASSQGDRDSTYEQYF	TGTGCCAGCAGCCAAGGGGACCGGGACAGTACCTACGAGCAGTACTTC
TRBV18	.	.	TRBJ1-3	16	CASSSDWLSSGNTIYF	TGTGCCAGCTCATCCGACTGGTTAAGCTCTGGAAACACCATATATTTT
TRBV9	.	.	TRBJ2-6	15	CASSVAGSGANVLTF	TGTGCCAGCAGCGTAGCAGGCTCTGGGGCCAACGTCCTGACTTTC
TRBV7-2	.	once	TRBJ1-3	14	CASSSGGIGNTIYF	TGTGCCAGCAGCTCCGGAGGAATCGGAAACACCATATATTTT
TRBV7-9	.	.	TRBJ1-2	12	CASSPGQGGYTF	TGTGCCAGCAGCCCCGGACAAGGGGGCTACACCTTC
TRBV3-1/TRBV3-2	.	.	TRBJ1-6	13	CASSQVSNSPLHF	TGTGCCAGCAGCCAAGTATCCAATTCACCCCTCCACTTT
TRBV11-2	TRBD2	.	TRBJ2-2	18	CASSLLASGGGNTGELFF	TGTGCCAGCAGCTTACTCGCTAGCGGGGGCGGAAACACCGGGGAGCTGTTTTTT
TRBV24-1	.	.	TRBJ1-2	9	CATGGGYTF	TGTGCCACCGGGGGGGGCTACACCTTC
TRBV29-1	TRBD1	.	TRBJ2-1	12	CSVGYQGDEQFF	TGCAGCGTTGGGTATCAGGGGGATGAGCAGTTCTTC
TRBV20-1	.	few	TRBJ2-7	10	CSAYGDEQYF	TGCAGTGCTTACGGGGACGAGCAGTACTTC
TRBV10-3	TRBD1	.	TRBJ1-1	15	CASLKFGTANTEAFF	TGTGCCAGCTTGAAGTTCGGGACAGCGAACACTGAAGCTTTCTTT
TRBV3-1/TRBV3-2	.	.	TRBJ1-1	15	CASSPLGRENTEAFF	TGTGCCAGCAGCCCTCTGGGGCGCGAGAACACTGAAGCTTTCTTT
TRBV6-6	.	few	TRBJ1-5	16	CASSYEPRDSNQPQHF	TGTGCCAGCAGTTACGAGCCGCGTGATAGCAATCAGCCCCAGCATTTT
TRBV5-6	.	.	TRBJ1-2	14	CASSWGTTGNGYTF	TGTGCCAGCAGCTGGGGGACAACTGGGAATGGCTACACCTTC
TRBV30	TRBD2	.	TRBJ2-3	15	CAWKTSGGPRDTQYF	TGTGCCTGGAAGACTAGCGGGGGGCCAAGAGATACGCAGTATTTT
TRBV7-6	TRBD2	.	TRBJ2-1	18	CASSLRGGSASRGNEQFF	TGTGCCAGCAGCTTAAGGGGAGGGTCCGCGTCTAGGGGCAATGAGCAGTTCTTC
TRBV27	TRBD2	few	TRBJ2-5	16	CASSPLQRGLEETQYF	TGTGCCAGCAGTCCCCTCCAGCGGGGTTTGGAAGAGACCCAGTACTTC
TRBV7-8	.	.	TRBJ2-3	13	CASSRLVSDTQYF	TGTGCCAGCAGTCGACTAGTTTCGGATACGCAGTATTTT